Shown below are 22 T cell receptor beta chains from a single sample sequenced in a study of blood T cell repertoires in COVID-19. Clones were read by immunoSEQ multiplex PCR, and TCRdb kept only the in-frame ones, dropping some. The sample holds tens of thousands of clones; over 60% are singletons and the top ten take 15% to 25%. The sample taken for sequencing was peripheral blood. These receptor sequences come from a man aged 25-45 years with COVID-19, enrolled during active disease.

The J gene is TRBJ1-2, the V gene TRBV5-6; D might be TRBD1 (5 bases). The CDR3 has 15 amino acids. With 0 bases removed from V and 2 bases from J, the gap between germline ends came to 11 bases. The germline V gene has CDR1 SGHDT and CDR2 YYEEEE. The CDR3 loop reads CASSLVSGPNYGYTF. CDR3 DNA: TGTGCCAGCAGCTTGGTATCAGGGCCAAACTATGGCTACACCTTC.

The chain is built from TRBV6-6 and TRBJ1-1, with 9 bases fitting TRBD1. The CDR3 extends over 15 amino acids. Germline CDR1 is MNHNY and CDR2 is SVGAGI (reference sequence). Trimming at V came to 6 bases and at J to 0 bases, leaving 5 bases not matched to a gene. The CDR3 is CASRRDRAMNTEAFF. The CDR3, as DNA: TGTGCCAGCAGACGGGACAGGGCTATGAACACTGAAGCTTTCTTT.

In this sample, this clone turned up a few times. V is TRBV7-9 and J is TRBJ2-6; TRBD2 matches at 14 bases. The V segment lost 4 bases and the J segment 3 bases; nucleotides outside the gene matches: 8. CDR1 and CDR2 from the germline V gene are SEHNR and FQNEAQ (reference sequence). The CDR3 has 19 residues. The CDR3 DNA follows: TGTGCCAGCAGCTCGCCGGGACTAGCGGGAGTAGGTGGGGCCAACGTCCTGACTTTC. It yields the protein CASSSPGLAGVGGANVLTF. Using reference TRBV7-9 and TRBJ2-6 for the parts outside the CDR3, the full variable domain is DTGVSQNPRHKITKRGQNVTFRCDPISEHNRLYWYRQTLGQGPEFLTYFQNEAQLEKSRLLSDRFSAERPKGSFSTLEIQRTEQGDSAMYLCASSSPGLAGVGGANVLTFGAGSRLTVL.

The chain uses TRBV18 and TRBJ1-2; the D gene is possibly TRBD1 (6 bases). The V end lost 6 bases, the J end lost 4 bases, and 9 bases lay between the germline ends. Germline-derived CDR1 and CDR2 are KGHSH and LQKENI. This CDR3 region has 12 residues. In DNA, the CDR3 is TGTGCCAGCTCGCCGGACAGCTATGGCTACACCTTC. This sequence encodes CASSPDSYGYTF.

CDR3 bases: TGTGCCAGCAGCTCGGGGACTTCTAGCACAGATACGCAGTATTTT. This encodes CASSSGTSSTDTQYF. The chain has TRBV7-3 and TRBJ2-3; D perhaps matches TRBD2 (6 bases). The CDR3 extends over 15 amino acids. Trimming stripped 4 bases from V and 0 bases from J, with 11 bases between. Germline lookup yields CDR1 SGHTA and CDR2 FQGTGA.

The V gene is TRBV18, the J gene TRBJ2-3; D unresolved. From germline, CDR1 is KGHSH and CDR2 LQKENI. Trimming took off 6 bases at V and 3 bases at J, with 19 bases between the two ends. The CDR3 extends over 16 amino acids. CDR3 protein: CASSPPGFRGTDTQYF. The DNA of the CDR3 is TGTGCCAGCTCTCCCCCTGGATTCCGAGGAACAGATACGCAGTATTTT.

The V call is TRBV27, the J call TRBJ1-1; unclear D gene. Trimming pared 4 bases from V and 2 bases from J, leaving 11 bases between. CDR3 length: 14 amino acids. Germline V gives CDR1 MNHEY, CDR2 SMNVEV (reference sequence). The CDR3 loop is CASSSPQENTEAFF. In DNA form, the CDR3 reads TGTGCCAGCAGTTCCCCGCAGGAAAACACTGAAGCTTTCTTT.

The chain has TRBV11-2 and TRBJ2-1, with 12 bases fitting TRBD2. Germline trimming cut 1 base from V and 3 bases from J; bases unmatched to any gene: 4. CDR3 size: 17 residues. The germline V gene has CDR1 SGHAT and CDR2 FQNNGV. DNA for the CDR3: TGTGCCAGCAGCTTAGGACTAGCGGGAGAGCTCTACAATGAGCAGTTCTTC. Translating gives CASSLGLAGELYNEQFF. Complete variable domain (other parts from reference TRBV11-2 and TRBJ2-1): EAGVAQSPRYKIIEKRQSVAFWCNPISGHATLYWYQQILGQGPKLLIQFQNNGVVDDSQLPKDRFSAERLKGVDSTLKIQPAKLEDSAVYLCASSLGLAGELYNEQFFGPGTRLTVL.

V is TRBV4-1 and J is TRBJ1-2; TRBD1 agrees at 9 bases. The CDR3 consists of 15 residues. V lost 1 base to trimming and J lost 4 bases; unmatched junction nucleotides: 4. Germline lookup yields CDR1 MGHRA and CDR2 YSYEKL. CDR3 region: CASSQVGQGIYGYTF. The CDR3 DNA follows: TGCGCCAGCAGCCAAGTTGGACAGGGGATCTATGGCTACACCTTC.

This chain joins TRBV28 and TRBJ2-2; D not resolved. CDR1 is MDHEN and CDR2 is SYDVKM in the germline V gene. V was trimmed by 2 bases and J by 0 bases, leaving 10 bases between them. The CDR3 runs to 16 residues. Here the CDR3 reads CASSLRRRTNTGELFF. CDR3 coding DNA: TGTGCCAGCAGTTTAAGGAGACGGACGAACACCGGGGAGCTGTTTTTT.

CDR3 coding DNA: TGTGCCAGCAGTGACTCGACAGGTGCGAATGGCTACACCTTC. Its translation is CASSDSTGANGYTF. V is TRBV6-4 and J is TRBJ1-2, with a weak D call TRBD1 (6 bases). The CDR3 has 14 residues. V gave up 0 bases and J gave up 6 bases, with 11 bases separating them. Germline V gene data show CDR1 as MRHNA and CDR2 as SNTAGT.

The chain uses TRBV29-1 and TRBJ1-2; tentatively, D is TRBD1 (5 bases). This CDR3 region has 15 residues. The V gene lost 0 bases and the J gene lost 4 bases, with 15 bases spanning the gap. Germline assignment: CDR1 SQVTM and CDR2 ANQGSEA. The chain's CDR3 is CSVEDPGGLGYGYTF. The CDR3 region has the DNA TGCAGCGTTGAAGATCCCGGGGGTTTGGGCTATGGCTACACCTTC.

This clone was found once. The DNA for the CDR3 is TGTGCCAGCAAGGGCGGGATCAACAATGAGCAGTTCTTC. Translation: CASKGGINNEQFF. This chain uses TRBV7-8 with TRBJ2-1, with a weak D call TRBD2 (6 bases). The CDR3 contains 13 residues. V lost 7 bases and J 5 bases, leaving 12 bases between the germline ends. CDR1 is SGHVS and CDR2 is FQNEAQ in the germline V gene.

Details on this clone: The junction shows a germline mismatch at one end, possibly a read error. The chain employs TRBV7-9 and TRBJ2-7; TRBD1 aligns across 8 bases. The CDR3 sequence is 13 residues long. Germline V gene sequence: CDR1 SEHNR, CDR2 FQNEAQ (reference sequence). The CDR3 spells CAGSLPGGDEQYF. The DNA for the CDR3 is TGTGCCGGCAGCTTACCAGGGGGCGACGAGCAGTACTTC.

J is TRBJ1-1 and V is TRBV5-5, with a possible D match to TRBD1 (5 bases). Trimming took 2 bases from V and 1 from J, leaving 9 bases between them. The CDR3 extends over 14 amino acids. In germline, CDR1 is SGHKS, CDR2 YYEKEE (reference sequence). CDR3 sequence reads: CASSLGRENTEAFF. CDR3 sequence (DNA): TGTGCCAGCAGCTTAGGCAGGGAGAACACTGAAGCTTTCTTT.

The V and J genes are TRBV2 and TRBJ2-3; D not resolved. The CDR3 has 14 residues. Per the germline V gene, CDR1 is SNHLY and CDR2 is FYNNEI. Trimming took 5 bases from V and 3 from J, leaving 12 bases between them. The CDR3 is CASSFDILTDTQYF. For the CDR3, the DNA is TGTGCCAGCAGTTTTGACATCTTGACAGATACGCAGTATTTT.

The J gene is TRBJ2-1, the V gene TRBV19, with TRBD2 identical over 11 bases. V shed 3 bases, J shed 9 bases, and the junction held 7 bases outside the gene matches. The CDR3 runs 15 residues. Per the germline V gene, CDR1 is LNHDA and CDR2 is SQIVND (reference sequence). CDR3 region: CASSINSGREGEQFF. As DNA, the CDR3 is TGTGCCAGTAGTATCAATAGCGGGAGGGAGGGTGAGCAGTTCTTC.

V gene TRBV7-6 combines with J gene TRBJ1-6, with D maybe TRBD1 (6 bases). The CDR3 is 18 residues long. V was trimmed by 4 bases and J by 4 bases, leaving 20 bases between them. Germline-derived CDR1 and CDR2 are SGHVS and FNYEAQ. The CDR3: CASSSTLDRKGYNSPLHF. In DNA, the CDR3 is TGTGCCAGCAGCTCGACCTTGGACAGAAAAGGATATAATTCACCCCTCCACTTT.

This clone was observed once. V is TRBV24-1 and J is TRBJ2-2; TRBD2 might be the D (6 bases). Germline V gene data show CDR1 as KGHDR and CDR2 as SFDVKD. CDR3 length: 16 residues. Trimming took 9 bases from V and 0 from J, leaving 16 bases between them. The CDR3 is CATAEGLPPNTGELFF. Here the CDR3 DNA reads TGTGCCACCGCCGAAGGACTACCACCGAACACCGGGGAGCTGTTTTTT.

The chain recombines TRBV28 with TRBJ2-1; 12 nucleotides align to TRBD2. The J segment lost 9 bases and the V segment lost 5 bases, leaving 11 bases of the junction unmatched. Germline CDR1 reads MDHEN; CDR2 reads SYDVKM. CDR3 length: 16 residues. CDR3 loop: CASSVPRTSGAIEQFF. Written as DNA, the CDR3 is TGTGCCAGCAGTGTCCCTCGGACTAGCGGGGCGATTGAGCAGTTCTTC.

The chain's CDR3 is CATNQDRSGNTIYF. CDR3 coding DNA: TGTGCCACCAACCAAGACAGATCTGGAAACACCATATATTTT. J is TRBJ1-3 and V is TRBV6-5, with a weak D call TRBD1 (5 bases). Deletions cut 10 bases from V and 1 base from J, with 14 bases between. This CDR3 contains 14 residues. Germline lookup yields CDR1 MNHEY and CDR2 SVGAGI.

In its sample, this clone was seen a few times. The CDR3 reads CASSPRNYGYTF. CDR3 in DNA: TGTGCCAGCAGTCCCAGAAACTATGGCTACACCTTC. This sequence joins TRBV6-6 and TRBJ1-2; the D is unclear. Germline V gene data show CDR1 as MNHNY and CDR2 as SVGAGI (reference sequence). This CDR3 has 12 amino acids. Trimming stripped 5 bases from V and 2 bases from J, with 6 bases between.